Here is one TCR beta chain with its context. What it binds is not known. Germline CDR1 reads MDHEN; CDR2 reads SYDVKM. V dropped 5 bases and J dropped 6 bases, with 19 bases sitting between them. The CDR3 loop spans 15 amino acids. This specimen comes from a study of tumor-infiltrating lymphocytes in primary liver carcinoma. Study details: Patients of both sexes were 30 to 69 years old. Read depth, roughly 3.5 to 8 million productive TCRbeta reads, did not differ significantly between tissues. Findings of the study overall: Blood trailed tumors significantly in top-250-clone fraction (p = 0.039).

Extraction of RNA together with DNA used roughly 20-33 mg of unsorted bulk tissue. All tumor samples contained more than 80% viable tumor cells. Priming with a constant-region primer yielded TCR beta cDNA from approximately 500 ng total RNA. TCR beta libraries came from three nested multiplex PCR rounds using slightly modified ARM-PCR. Rounds one and two of PCR, each of about 10 cycles, were primed with TRBV1-TRBV30 forward primers and a C-beta reverse primer. TCRdb analysed the multiplex PCR reads with MiXCR anew, one entry per CDR3 protein. The sample has some 120,000 distinct CDR3 sequences; 55% to 75% are singletons.

Sequenced input: liver tumor tissue from sampling region 3. Subset of the sample: tumor region T3, left-lateral pole. V is TRBV28 and J is TRBJ1-1, with D unclear. The receptor was derived from a woman in her sixties or seventies with primary liver carcinoma and hepatitis B virus infection. The CDR3 DNA reads TGTGCCAGCAGTGGGAGACCTTGGACCACGGCTGAAGCTTTCTTT. It encodes CASSGRPWTTAEAFF.